The entry below describes one TCR beta chain. This entry comes from a study of blood T cell repertoires in COVID-19. At the level of the study: The United States, Italy and Spain were the sources of the acute and convalescent COVID-19 samples.

This table comes from immunoSEQ multiplex PCR, and its TCRdb copy is limited to in-frame clones, with some not included. The sample consists of about 160,000 clones, around four fifths of them appearing once. The CDR3 is made up of 16 amino acids. Per germline, CDR1 LGHNA and CDR2 YNFKEQ. The V end was cut by 0 bases, the J end by 2 bases, with 12 bases between. Cohort allocation depended upon clinical history that participants reported. This chain joins TRBV4-2 and TRBJ2-3, with D possibly matching TRBD2 (6 bases). Sequenced material: PBMCs or T cells enriched from blood (not recorded which). The sequence came from a woman between 45 and 65 years old who had recovered from COVID-19. CDR3 in amino acids: CASSQDRAGPTDTQYF. Here the CDR3 DNA reads TGTGCCAGCAGCCAAGATCGGGCGGGACCCACAGATACGCAGTATTTT.